These 14 T cell receptor beta chains came from one sample sequenced in a study of T cell responses to AZD1222 COVID-19 vaccine. The assay was immunoSEQ multiplex PCR, and TCRdb's table has in-frame clones only and misses some. The data show 85,000 to 100,000 clones, with approximately 90% seen just once and about 10% held by the top ten. Source: peripheral blood, taken on day 0 of AZD1222 vaccination. These receptors were collected from an adult in good health.

V and J are TRBV10-2 and TRBJ2-1; 10 nucleotides match TRBD2. Germline CDR1 and CDR2: WSHSY and SAAADI. The V gene end was trimmed by 7 bases and the J gene end by 7 bases; junction bases not matched to a gene: 7. The CDR3 is made up of 14 amino acids. The CDR3 DNA is TGCGCCAGCACAATGAGCGGGGGGGCTAATGAGCAGTTCTTC. Protein product: CASTMSGGANEQFF.

This sequence joins TRBV19 and TRBJ1-3; D possibly corresponds to TRBD1 (5 bases). This CDR3 contains 14 residues. Trimming left V 6 bases short and J 4 bases short, with 13 bases between. Germline CDR1 reads LNHDA; CDR2 reads SQIVND (reference sequence). CDR3 coding DNA: TGTGCCAGTAGGTTGGGGGGGACCGGAAACACCATATATTTT. Translation gives CASRLGGTGNTIYF.

The table lists this clone with a few counts. V is TRBV4-1 and J is TRBJ1-3; D gene unclear. Trimming pared 0 bases from V and 0 bases from J, leaving 9 bases between. This CDR3 spans 16 amino acids. Germline assignment: CDR1 MGHRA and CDR2 YSYEKL. In DNA, the CDR3 is TGCGCCAGCAGCCAAGAAGTGGCGGACTCTGGAAACACCATATATTTT. Protein product: CASSQEVADSGNTIYF.

The chain is built from TRBV9 and TRBJ1-1; D might be TRBD1 (5 bases). This CDR3 is built from 15 residues. Trimming pared 4 bases from V and 1 base from J, leaving 14 bases between. Germline V gene lookup returns CDR1 SGDLS and CDR2 YYNGEE. The CDR3 region has the DNA TGTGCCAGCAGCAAAGGGGCTCAGGCGAACACTGAAGCTTTCTTT. It specifies CASSKGAQANTEAFF.

This rearrangement joins TRBV27 to TRBJ1-1; maybe TRBD1 (5 bases). The CDR3 is made up of 13 amino acids. Germline V gives CDR1 MNHEY, CDR2 SMNVEV (reference sequence). Trimming took off 8 bases at V and 1 base at J, with 11 bases between the two ends. The CDR3 bases are TGTGCCAGCTGTCGGACAAGGAACACTGAAGCTTTCTTT. Translation: CASCRTRNTEAFF.

The V call is TRBV19, the J call TRBJ1-2; TRBD1 aligns across 9 bases. The CDR3 runs to 15 residues. Germline lookup yields CDR1 LNHDA and CDR2 SQIVND (reference sequence). V was clipped by 6 bases and J by 6 bases; unmatched bases: 11. For the CDR3, the DNA is TGTGCCAGTAGCCCTCCCCCTACAGGGGGCCATGGCTACACCTTC. Its protein product is CASSPPPTGGHGYTF. The full variable domain, rest sourced from reference TRBV19 and TRBJ1-2, is DGGITQSPKYLFRKEGQNVTLSCEQNLNHDAMYWYRQDPGQGLRLIYYSQIVNDFQKGDIAEGYSVSREKKESFPLTVTSAQKNPTAFYLCASSPPPTGGHGYTFGSGTRLTVV.

This rearrangement joins TRBV3-1 (or the pseudogene TRBV3-2) to TRBJ2-1; the match to TRBD2 covers 14 bases. V dropped 4 bases and J dropped 0; count of bases not matched to a gene: 2. The CDR3 loop spans 17 amino acids. CDR1 is LGHDT, CDR2 YNNKEL, per germline (reference sequence). Here the CDR3 reads CASSRGTSGSSYNEQFF. The CDR3, as DNA: TGTGCCAGCAGCCGCGGGACTAGCGGGAGCTCCTACAATGAGCAGTTCTTC.

The V call is TRBV5-1, the J call TRBJ2-2, with a tentative D call TRBD2 (5 bases). Trimming shortened V by 0 bases and J by 6 bases, and 9 bases separated the two germline ends. Germline loops: CDR1 SGHRS, CDR2 YFSETQ. This CDR3 is 14 amino acids long. The DNA of the CDR3 is TGCGCCAGCAGCTTGGCGGGGATCGCCGGGGAGCTGTTTTTT. Its protein product is CASSLAGIAGELFF.

This clone was seen a handful of times. CDR3 region: CASSLTYEQYF. The CDR3, as DNA: TGTGCCAGCAGCCTAACCTACGAGCAGTACTTC. The V gene is TRBV7-2, the J gene TRBJ2-7; unclear D gene. Trimming shortened V by 5 bases and J by 2 bases, and 4 bases separated the two germline ends. From germline, CDR1 is SGHTA and CDR2 FQGNSA. The CDR3 has 11 residues.

The chain combines TRBV6-1 with TRBJ2-5, with TRBD2 identical over 15 bases. Unmatched junction bases numbered 7, after V lost 0 bases and J lost 5 bases. The V gene's germline CDR1 is MNHNS and CDR2 SASEGT. The CDR3 contains 18 residues. The CDR3 bases are TGTGCCAGCAGTGAAGCTAGGACTAGCGGGGGGGCGTGGGAGACCCAGTACTTC. Protein product: CASSEARTSGGAWETQYF.

The chain couples TRBV7-9 to TRBJ1-1, with 9 bases that match TRBD1. This CDR3 has 14 residues. V shed 5 bases and J 7 bases; nucleotides not matched to a gene: 8. Germline V gene data show CDR1 as SEHNR and CDR2 as FQNEAQ (reference sequence). CDR3 sequence (DNA): TGTGCCAGCAGCGCCGGGACAGGGAGGTTTGAAGCTTTCTTT. It specifies CASSAGTGRFEAFF.

V gene TRBV5-6 combines with J gene TRBJ1-1, with no clear D. V lost 4 bases, J lost 0 bases, and 10 bases lay in between. In germline, CDR1 is SGHDT, CDR2 YYEEEE. The CDR3 runs to 14 residues. This CDR3 is CASSPASVNTEAFF. CDR3 DNA sequence: TGTGCCAGCAGCCCCGCGTCAGTGAACACTGAAGCTTTCTTT.

This clone was detected once. This chain links TRBV6-2 or TRBV6-3 with TRBJ2-5; no definite D call. The CDR3 loop spans 13 amino acids. Trimming took off 4 bases at V and 4 bases at J, with 10 bases between the two ends. CDR1 MNHEY and CDR2 SVGEGT come from the germline V gene. The chain's CDR3 is CASSSLYGETQYF. For the CDR3, the DNA is TGTGCCAGCAGTTCACTTTATGGAGAGACCCAGTACTTC.

The chain employs TRBV18 and TRBJ2-7; TRBD2 matches at 7 bases. The CDR3 length is 15 residues. V lost 3 bases to trimming and J lost 0 bases; unmatched junction nucleotides: 5. Germline-derived CDR1 and CDR2 are KGHSH and LQKENI. CDR3 residues: CASSPTSAGSYEQYF. CDR3 coding DNA: TGTGCCAGCTCACCCACTAGCGCGGGCTCCTACGAGCAGTACTTC. The whole variable domain, filled in from reference TRBV18 and TRBJ2-7, reads NAGVMQNPRHLVRRRGQEARLRCSPMKGHSHVYWYRQLPEEGLKFMVYLQKENIIDESGMPKERFSAEFPKEGPSILRIQQVVRGDSAAYFCASSPTSAGSYEQYFGPGTRLTVT.